The sequence of this T cell receptor beta chain was determined in a study of beta chain features in type 1 diabetes (dated by TCRdb to 2017 to 2018). Describing the broader study: Mean age, gender distribution, total cell number and subset yield did not differ between patients and healthy donors. A total of approximately 99,000,000 sorted cells were examined across all samples, and RNA yield correlated strongly with the number of cells per subset. The study compared TCRB repertoires of sorted circulating CD4+ T cell subsets between recently diagnosed type 1 diabetes patients and matched healthy donors. Regulatory and stem cell-like memory subsets were obtained from only 8 patients and roughly 8 healthy donors, while naive and central memory subsets were obtained from all 30 or so donors. Overall study results and their limits: At VDJ recombination sites, type 1 diabetes patients had fewer insertions and more deleted nucleotides, which implies abnormalities in thymic rearrangement. Because the HLA sub-analyses included only small numbers of individuals, any influence of HLA type on TCRB rearrangement was left unresolved. Because cDNA was sequenced instead of genomic DNA, highly expressing activated cells could be over-represented, though the groups showed no difference in activation or CD3 levels. A moderate but significant shortening of TCRB CDR3 length was observed in type 1 diabetes patients in all four CD4+ subsets. Naive, central memory and regulatory TCRB repertoires appeared more similar among patients than among healthy donors. Shorter templates might be favored by PCR, yet because patient and control samples were amplified and corrected together, any such skew would affect both groups equally.

Each donor gave one peripheral blood draw, averaging approximately 0.11 L, which was collected into heparinised tubes. Using a panel that included CD45RO, CCR7, CD25, CD127, CD95 and CD27, naive, central memory, regulatory and stem cell-like memory CD4+ T cells were sorted on a BD FACSAria II. All sorted populations exceeded 95% purity. Right away, PBMCs were isolated by Lymphoprep density gradient centrifugation and were stained directly, with no culture step. So that batch effects would be minimized, each experiment stained and sorted samples in pairs, pairing one healthy donor with one patient. This clone has only a few counts. There is no known antigen for this receptor. No base quality values were provided; no much bigger clone lies one nucleotide off. The entire amount of isolated RNA was reverse transcribed using the High Capacity cDNA Reverse Transcription Kit, so the sequenced TCRB transcripts were expressed ones. Deep immunoSEQ sequencing was performed on naive, central memory and regulatory T cell samples, with an average of roughly 3.5 million total reads per sample. After sorted cells were lysed in RLT buffer, RNA was extracted with DNase-treated RNeasy Micro or Mini kits, with the choice depending on cell number. To prevent cross-contamination, every cell subset was processed on its own, while patient and healthy donor samples were processed together. TCRB sequences were amplified from cDNA with the immunoSEQ multiplex PCR, producing 87-bp fragments spanning the CDR3 region. Sequencing of the amplicons was done on the Illumina HiSeq platform. Processing in the source paper ran as follows. Synthetic template baselines were used to correct PCR bias computationally, reads within Hamming distance 2 were collapsed together, and singletons that could not be merged were discarded. By aligning reads against IMGT, V, D and J genes, CDR3 length, and insertions or deletions at six rearrangement sites were assigned. Clonotype counts were normalized to sorted cell number within each subset before computing true diversity and Gini coefficients with the tcR R package. Repertoire sharing was quantified using the overlap coefficient calculated on TCRB nucleotide sequences. Out-of-frame TCRB sequences from naive cells were analyzed to stand in for the pre-selection repertoire. The clones in this table, taken by TCRdb from immuneACCESS, are in-frame only. Not every clone is retained; where verified, under half of the shortfall comes from an unresolved V gene, and the cause of the rest is unknown. That table is the source of V, J and clone size, and D and trimming were worked out from the DNA. The sample has around 710,000 clones on record, roughly 12% of them singletons. 0.09% to 0.15% of the sample is in the top ten clones.

The clonotype originates from a man aged 30 to 39 with type 1 diabetes. Sequencing used naive CD4+ T cells from blood. The intended sense of this specimen's cell subset or site label: true naive CD4+ T cells.

The DNA is TGTGCCAGCAGCGTAGGAGCGAGCGGGGGGGCCTCAGAGACCCAGTACTTC. This encodes CASSVGASGGASETQYF. Here the chain combines TRBV9 and TRBJ2-5; TRBD2 lines up with 10 middle nucleotides. From cysteine to phenylalanine, the CDR3 is 17 amino acids long. Here the CDR3 DNA is all that survives: 51 bases in frame from base 1. According to the germline V gene, CDR1 reads SGDLS and CDR2 reads YYNGEE. Relative to germline, V is missing 0 bases and J is missing 4 bases, with 9 bases of the junction outside any gene match.